A single sample gave rise to the 8 T cell receptor beta chains below, sequenced in a study of blood T cell repertoires in COVID-19. The method was immunoSEQ multiplex PCR; TCRdb's version includes in-frame clones alone and lacks a portion of them. Of a few hundred thousand clones in the sample, about 90% are singletons; the top ten hold 5% to 7%. The sample taken for sequencing was peripheral blood. The receptors originated from a man younger than 30 who had recovered from COVID-19.

V and J are TRBV13 and TRBJ2-3, with D hard to call. Trimming removed 5 bases from V and 6 bases from J, with 12 bases in between. Germline CDR1 PRHDT, CDR2 FYEKMQ (reference sequence). The length of the CDR3 is 13 residues. CDR3 sequence (DNA): TGTGCCAGCAGCCCCCAGAAGAGGGATACGCAGTATTTT. Translated, it gives CASSPQKRDTQYF.

This clone was observed a single time. The chain is built from TRBV7-2 and TRBJ1-6, with 9 bases identical to TRBD1. CDR3 length: 18 residues. V lost 2 bases to trimming and J lost 6 bases; unmatched junction nucleotides: 11. Germline loops: CDR1 SGHTA, CDR2 FQGNSA. CDR3 protein: CASSLSYGTGLLNSPLHF. As DNA, the CDR3 is TGTGCCAGCAGCTTAAGTTACGGGACAGGGCTTCTTAATTCACCCCTCCACTTT.

The rearrangement uses TRBV4-1 and TRBJ2-4; possibly TRBD1 for D (5 bases). The length of the CDR3 is 17 residues. From germline, CDR1 is MGHRA and CDR2 YSYEKL. V lost 1 base to trimming and J lost 0 bases, with 13 bases between them. The CDR3 nucleotides read TGCGCCAGCAGCCAAGGGGGCGGACCCTTAGCCAAAAACATTCAGTACTTC. It yields the protein CASSQGGGPLAKNIQYF.

To note about this clone: This same CDR3 is encoded by further DNA sequences in the sample. The chain uses TRBV6-5 and TRBJ1-2, with TRBD1 as a possible D gene (6 bases). Between the trimmed V and J ends, which lost 0 bases and 2 bases, there was a span of 10 bases. The germline CDR1 and CDR2 sequences are MNHEY and SVGAGI. This CDR3 is built from 15 residues. CDR3 amino acids: CASSYSTGDNYGYTF. The CDR3 nucleotides are TGTGCCAGCAGTTACTCGACAGGAGACAACTATGGCTACACCTTC.

V and J are TRBV19 and TRBJ1-1; 7 bases are shared with TRBD1. The CDR3 contains 15 residues. Trimming removed 0 bases from V and 0 bases from J; junction bases left unmatched: 1. Germline-derived CDR1 and CDR2 are LNHDA and SQIVND (reference sequence). CDR3 sequence (DNA): TGTGCCAGTAGTATAGAGGGACAGCTGAACACTGAAGCTTTCTTT. Its translation: CASSIEGQLNTEAFF.

The chain links TRBV19 to TRBJ2-3; 7 bases map to TRBD2. The CDR3 contains 16 residues. Trimming took 5 bases from V and 2 from J; bases not matched to a gene: 10. The germline V gene has CDR1 LNHDA and CDR2 SQIVND (reference sequence). The CDR3 region is CASSARDYLYTDTQYF. CDR3 nucleotides: TGTGCCAGTAGTGCCCGGGACTATCTCTACACAGATACGCAGTATTTT.

The CDR3: CASSLNRYGFNNEKLFF. In DNA, the CDR3 is TGTGCCAGCAGCTTAAATCGTTACGGGTTCAATAATGAAAAACTGTTTTTT. V is TRBV7-2 and J is TRBJ1-4; D remains ambiguous. The CDR3 runs to 17 residues. V lost 2 bases and J lost 4, with 17 bases in between. The germline gives CDR1 SGHTA, CDR2 FQGNSA.

For the CDR3, the DNA is TGTGCCTGGAGTAGGGGTAAGTCGGACACTGAAGCTTTCTTT. This sequence encodes CAWSRGKSDTEAFF. This rearrangement joins TRBV30 to TRBJ1-1; possibly TRBD1 for D (5 bases). The V gene's germline CDR1 is GTSNPN and CDR2 SVGIG (reference sequence). The length of the CDR3 is 14 residues. V was pared by 2 bases and J by 3 bases, with 13 bases between.